Included here is one T cell receptor (beta chain) sequence, with context. Its antigen specificity is not known. Base qualities are not at hand, and no much larger clone is one base apart. Whole blood was collected in K2EDTA tubes by collaborating institutions according to the institutions' own protocols. For TCRbeta analysis, collaborator samples were shipped as frozen whole blood, as isolated PBMCs, or as DNA extracted from either sample type. This sample stems from a study of blood T cell repertoires in COVID-19 (dated by TCRdb to about 2020). About the study as a whole: Collaborator samples came from the United States, Italy and Spain and covered acute and convalescent phases of COVID-19. The material from the prospective study consisted of cDNA or gDNA derived from T cells, B-cell-depleted T cells, or PBMCs. The dataset comprised deeply sampled blood TCRbeta repertoires from subjects exposed to, actively infected with, or recovered from COVID-19. The repertoires were released in a freely available public database meant as a resource for research on the immune response to SARS-CoV-2. Samples came from the ongoing ImmuneRACE study (first 160 participants) plus 1,254 subjects from 6 global collaborators. A de-identified subject ID, COVID-19 status, age in years and sex were almost always included in the sample metadata. Where HLA class I and class II types were available, the types were taken from metadata supplied by the sample provider, not from assay-based typing.

The CDR3, from cysteine to phenylalanine, totals 15 residues. Only the CDR3 DNA stays, 45 bases, in frame from base 1. The germline V gene specifies SGHAT as CDR1 and FQNNGV as CDR2. The V end loses 5 bases and the J end loses 3 bases, and a stretch of 17 bases separates them. Findings and caveats that apply to the study as a whole: The quantity of clinical and demographic metadata differed by source and by participant and was supplied without curation.

TCRbeta CDR3 regions were amplified from genomic DNA by means of the immunoSEQ Assay, a bias-controlled multiplex PCR. From the authors' description of their analysis: The number of nucleated cells in each sample was estimated by amplification of reference gene primers within the assay. Sequence reads were collapsed and filtered to measure the absolute abundance of every unique TCRbeta CDR3 rearrangement. For each sample, productive Simpson clonality was calculated as the square root of Simpson's diversity index over productive rearrangements. Sourced from immuneACCESS, this table was stored by TCRdb with only in-frame sequences that have V and J called. A share of the clones is absent; for the studies checked, an unresolved V gene accounts for under half, and the remainder has no known explanation. Clone size and V and J calls were adopted from that table, with D and trimming inferred from the DNA. The sample has 250,000 to 300,000 clones on record, 85% to 90% of them singletons. Approximately 4% of the sample rests with the top ten.

The sequence joins TRBV11-2 to TRBJ2-7; the D gene is perhaps TRBD1, from 6 matching bases. This TCR came from a man aged 18-30 years with active or convalescent COVID-19. Sequenced material: peripheral blood. At the DNA level, the sequence is TGTGCCAGCAGCGAAATCAGGGGCTTGTTCTACGAGCAGTACTTC. Its protein product is CASSEIRGLFYEQYF.